This TCR beta chain was profiled in a study of blood T cell repertoires in COVID-19 (dated by TCRdb to 2020 to 2022). Regarding the research as a whole: Samples from collaborators originated in the United States, Italy and Spain and spanned both the acute and convalescent phases of COVID-19. The prospective study material was composed of cDNA or gDNA derived from T cells, B-cell-depleted T cells, or PBMCs. Subjects who had been exposed to COVID-19, were actively infected with it, or had recovered from it provided the deeply sampled blood TCRbeta repertoires that made up the dataset. A freely available public database, intended as a resource for researchers studying the immune response to SARS-CoV-2, is where the repertoires were released. The samples were drawn from the first 160 participants of the ongoing ImmuneRACE study and from over a thousand subjects provided by 6 global collaborators. Sample metadata almost always included a de-identified subject ID, COVID-19 status, age in years and sex. Where available, HLA class I and class II types were taken from metadata supplied by the sample provider and were not determined by assay-based typing.

Collaborating institutions collected whole blood in K2EDTA tubes following their own protocols. For TCRbeta analysis, collaborator samples were shipped as frozen whole blood, as isolated PBMCs, or as DNA extracted from either sample type. Regarding this clone: No cognate antigen has been identified for it. Base-call qualities are not available, and no considerably larger clone is one nucleotide away.

Here is what the overall study found, with its caveats: Clinical and demographic metadata were provided uncurated, with the amount varying by source and participant.

From its cysteine to its phenylalanine, the CDR3 spans 11 amino acids. Only the CDR3 DNA stays, 33 bases, in frame from base 1. The germline V gene specifies SQVTM as CDR1 and ANQGSEA as CDR2. V is clipped by 4 bases and J by 4 bases, and the sequence between their germline boundaries is 7 bases long. TCRbeta CDR3 regions were amplified from genomic DNA by means of the immunoSEQ Assay, a bias-controlled multiplex PCR. In the original analysis: The number of nucleated cells in each sample was estimated by amplification of reference gene primers within the assay. To quantify the absolute abundance of each unique TCRbeta CDR3 rearrangement, sequence reads were collapsed and filtered. Productive Simpson clonality was computed per sample as the square root of Simpson's diversity index over productive rearrangements. TCRdb carries this immuneACCESS record with in-frame sequences only. Its versions omit some clonotypes, under half of them owing to an unresolved V gene in the studies checked, with the rest unexplained. V, J and clone size reflect that table, while D and trimming were determined from the DNA. The sample table contains 50,000 or so clones; only one count was recorded for 90% of them. The top ten hold around 10% of the sample.

The receptor chain draws on TRBV29-1 and TRBJ1-1, with an unclear D gene assignment. The receptor was isolated from a woman over 75 with acute or convalescent COVID-19. Sequencing was carried out using peripheral blood. The CDR3 reads CSVVRGTEAFF. The nucleotides are TGCAGCGTTGTTCGGGGCACTGAAGCTTTCTTT.